This T cell receptor (beta chain) was captured in a study of blood T cells in healthy people across ages. Study in general: Through template switching, about one barcoded beta molecule was captured per two T cells, as measured in model experiments.

Germline V gene sequence: CDR1 SGHRS, CDR2 YFSETQ. This CDR3 comprises 15 residues. The ends lost 4 bases at V and 3 bases at J; junction bases unmatched: 6. The study drew donors from healthy Caucasian individuals in Russia aged 6 to 90. Samples had at least 6.5 million PBMCs isolated from them. Comments on this clonotype: Antigen unknown.

Points from the study as a whole: Age advanced and TCR beta diversity per million T cells fell, roughly linearly.

The use of a sample-barcoded 5' primer and a J-beta primer mix characterized a second PCR of 7 to 11 cycles. TCRdb called the 5' RACE reads again in MiXCR, with one record for every CDR3 protein. In the table there are 1.5 million or so distinct CDR3 sequences, approximately 43% of which are singletons. The sequencing sample was made of blood. This clonotype was sampled from a woman in her late teens or twenties in good health. V and J are TRBV5-1 and TRBJ1-4; the match to TRBD1 covers 7 bases. CDR3 in amino acids: CASSNLGTANEKLFF. In DNA form, the CDR3 reads TGCGCCAGCAGCAACCTCGGGACAGCTAATGAAAAACTGTTTTTT.